This T cell receptor (beta chain) was documented in a study of immune evolution from preneoplasia to lung adenocarcinoma. Using immunoSEQ multiplex PCR, the repertoire was profiled, and TCRdb retains in-frame clones only, with some absent. This sample carries more than 9,000 clones, around four fifths of them seen once, and the ten largest clones take roughly 3.3%. The trim removed 5 bases at V and 1 base at J, leaving 4 bases unmatched. This CDR3 contains 15 residues. Germline CDR1 reads SQVTM; CDR2 reads ANQGSEA. Two lung cancer pathologists independently confirmed each histologic diagnosis. Nucleic acids came from premalignant or tumor cells enriched by macro-dissection. For this clone: What it binds is unknown.

Overall study results and limits: Top clone frequencies peaked in normal lung, apparently declining through invasive adenocarcinoma. KRAS-mutant nodules had the highest T cell clonality.

The chain recombines TRBV29-1 with TRBJ1-5; 11 positions agree with TRBD1. This receptor was obtained from a person between 70 and 80 years old with lung adenocarcinoma. Sequenced: FFPE minimally invasive lung adenocarcinoma tissue. CDR3 in amino acids: CSVRTGGESNQPQHF. In DNA form, the CDR3 reads TGCAGCGTTCGGACAGGGGGCGAGAGCAATCAGCCCCAGCATTTT. The variable domain in full, with the rest retrieved from reference TRBV29-1 and TRBJ1-5, is SAVISQKPSRDICQRGTSLTIQCQVDSQVTMMFWYRQQPGQSLTLIATANQGSEATYESGFVIDKFPISRPNLTFSTLTVSNMSPEDSSIYLCSVRTGGESNQPQHFGDGTRLSIL.